This T cell receptor (beta chain) emerged from a study of blood T cells in healthy people across ages. Across the study: About one barcoded beta molecule per two T cells was captured by template switching.

Sample-barcoded 5' priming and a J-beta primer mix drove a second PCR of about 6 to 12 cycles. TCRdb re-called the 5' RACE reads with MiXCR, one entry per CDR3 protein. The table lists hundreds of thousands of distinct CDR3 sequences, about 32% of them singletons. This CDR3 has 14 amino acids. The germline CDR1 and CDR2 sequences are DFQATT and SNEGSKA (reference sequence). The table lists this clonotype with many counts. At one end the junction does not follow the germline gene, possibly because of a read error. The rearrangement links TRBV20-1 to TRBJ2-1; 7 bases are a match to TRBD1. Sequencing was performed on blood. The source of this sequence is a woman over 75 in good health. The CDR3 nucleotides are TGCAGTGCGAGAGACAGGGTGGCGGACAATGAGCAGTTCTTC. It is translated as CSARDRVADNEQFF.